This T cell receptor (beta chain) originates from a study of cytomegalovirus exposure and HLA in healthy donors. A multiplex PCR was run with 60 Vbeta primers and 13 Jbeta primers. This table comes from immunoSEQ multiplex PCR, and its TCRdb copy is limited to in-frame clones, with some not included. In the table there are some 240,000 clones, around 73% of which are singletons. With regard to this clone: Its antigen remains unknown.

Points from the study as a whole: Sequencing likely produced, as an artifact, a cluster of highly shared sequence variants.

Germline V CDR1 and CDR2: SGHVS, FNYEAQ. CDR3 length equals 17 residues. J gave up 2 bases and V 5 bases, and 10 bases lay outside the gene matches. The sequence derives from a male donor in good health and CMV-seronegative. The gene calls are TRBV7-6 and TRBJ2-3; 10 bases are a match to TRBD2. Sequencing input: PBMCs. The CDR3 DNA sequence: TGTGCCAGCAGCGCAGGGGGACTAGCGCTTTTCACAGATACGCAGTATTTT. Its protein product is CASSAGGLALFTDTQYF.